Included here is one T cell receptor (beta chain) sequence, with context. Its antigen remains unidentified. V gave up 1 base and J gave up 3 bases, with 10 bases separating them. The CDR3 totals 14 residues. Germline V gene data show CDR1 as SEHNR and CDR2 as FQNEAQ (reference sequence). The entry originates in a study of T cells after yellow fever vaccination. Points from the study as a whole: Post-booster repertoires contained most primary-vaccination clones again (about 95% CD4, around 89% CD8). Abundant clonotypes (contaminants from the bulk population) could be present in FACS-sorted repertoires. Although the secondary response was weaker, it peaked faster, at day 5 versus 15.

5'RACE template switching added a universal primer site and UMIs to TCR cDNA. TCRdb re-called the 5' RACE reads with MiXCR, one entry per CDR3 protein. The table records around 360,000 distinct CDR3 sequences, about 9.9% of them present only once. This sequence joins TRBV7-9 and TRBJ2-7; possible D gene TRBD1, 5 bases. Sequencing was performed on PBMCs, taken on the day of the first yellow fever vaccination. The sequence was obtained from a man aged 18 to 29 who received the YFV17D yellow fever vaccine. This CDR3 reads CASSLGGSHYEQYV. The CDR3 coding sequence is TGTGCCAGCAGCTTAGGGGGCAGTCACTACGAGCAGTACGTC.